This T cell receptor beta chain was observed in a study of blood T cell repertoires in COVID-19. About the study: COVID-19 samples collected from the United States, Italy and Spain covered acute and convalescent phases. PBMCs, B-cell-depleted T cells, or T cells provided the cDNA or gDNA that made up the material.

Source study methods: Estimation of nucleated cell counts was performed using reference gene primer amplification. Sequenced by immunoSEQ multiplex PCR; TCRdb stores in-frame clones only, minus some. The V and J calls and clone size are taken from that table; D and trimming were inferred from the DNA. In the table there are about 180,000 clones, 80% to 90% of which are singletons. The CDR3 covers 11 residues. Between the trimmed V and J ends, which lost 7 bases and 8 bases, there was a span of 12 bases. The receptor's source is a man between 50 and 59 years old with active or convalescent COVID-19. The source material was peripheral blood. The V call is TRBV12-3 or TRBV12-4, the J call TRBJ2-7; D is possibly TRBD1 (6 bases). This chain's CDR3 is CASTRTGKQYF. The CDR3 coding sequence is TGTGCCAGCACCCGAACAGGGAAGCAGTACTTC.